This T cell receptor (beta chain) appears in the sequencing data of a study of blood T cell repertoires in COVID-19. About the study: Acute-phase and convalescent COVID-19 samples originated in the United States, Italy and Spain. PBMCs, B-cell-depleted T cells, or T cells provided the cDNA or gDNA that made up the material.

This CDR3 contains 17 residues. CDR1 is SGHTA and CDR2 is FQGTGA in the germline V gene. The V end was cut by 2 bases, the J end by 2 bases, with 18 bases between. Original handling: Reference gene primer amplification gave estimated nucleated cell counts. TCRdb's copy holds only in-frame clones and misses some; the assay was immunoSEQ multiplex PCR. Clone size and V and J calls were adopted from that table, with D and trimming inferred from the DNA. The repertoire consists of some 150,000 clones, with roughly four fifths occurring once and the leading ten covering over 2.5%. This clone was seen many times.

The specimen sequenced was peripheral blood. This receptor was identified in an elderly woman with acute or convalescent COVID-19. The chain employs TRBV7-3 and TRBJ2-5, with D perhaps TRBD2 (5 bases). The CDR3 sequence is CASSLGVGLAQQETQYF. The CDR3, as DNA: TGTGCCAGCAGCTTAGGGGTCGGGTTAGCGCAGCAAGAGACCCAGTACTTC.